This note documents a single T cell receptor beta chain sequence. What it binds is unknown. RNA was extracted from bulk tissue without any cell sorting. This non-tumor lung sample came from over 3 cm beyond the tumor edge. Chemotherapy-naive patients with new lung cancer underwent thoracic surgery in China, August–November 2014. Three rounds of nested PCR, following a modified ARM-PCR protocol, produced the TCRbeta library. One entry per CDR3 protein, called by TCRdb with MiXCR from the multiplex PCR reads. The repertoire holds more than 75,000 distinct CDR3 sequences, with more than 80% as singletons. This record belongs to a study of tumor and adjacent non-tumor tissue in lung cancer. Study-level background: Patients comprised 12 adenocarcinoma, 2 squamous cell carcinoma and 1 small cell lung cancer. Stage I to III disease affected about ten men and 4 or 5 women aged about 31 to 80.

This CDR3 spans 12 amino acids. Germline CDR1 is MNHNY and CDR2 is SVGAGI (reference sequence). Study-wide results and caveats: Shorter survival was associated with higher TCR diversity in tumors.

This chain links TRBV6-6 with TRBJ2-2; D unresolved. The TCR sequence derives from a man aged 60 to 75 with small cell lung cancer. The sequencing input was distant non-tumor lung tissue. CDR3 sequence: CVIKAITGELFF. DNA of the CDR3: TGTGTCATCAAGGCTATCACCGGGGAGCTGTTTTTT.